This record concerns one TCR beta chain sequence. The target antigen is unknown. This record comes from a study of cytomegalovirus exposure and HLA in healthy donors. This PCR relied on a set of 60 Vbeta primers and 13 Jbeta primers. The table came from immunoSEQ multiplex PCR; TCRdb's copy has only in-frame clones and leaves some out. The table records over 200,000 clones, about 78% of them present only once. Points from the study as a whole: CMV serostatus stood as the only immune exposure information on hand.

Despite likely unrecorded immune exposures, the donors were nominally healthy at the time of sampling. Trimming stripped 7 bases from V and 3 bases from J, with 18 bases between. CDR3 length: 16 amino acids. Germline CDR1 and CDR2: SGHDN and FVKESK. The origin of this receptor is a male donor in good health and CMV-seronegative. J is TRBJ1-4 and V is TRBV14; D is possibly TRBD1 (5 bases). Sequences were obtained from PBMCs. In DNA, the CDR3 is TGTGCCAGCACTCATCATGGAGGGGCGGCTAATGAAAAACTGTTTTTT. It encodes CASTHHGGAANEKLFF.